These 3 T cell receptor beta chains share one sample of origin, sequenced in a study of control samples from healthy donors and cancer patients. Assay: immunoSEQ multiplex PCR; the TCRdb copy retains only in-frame clones and omits some. The sample lists about 100,000 clones, approximately 95% seen once, with 6.5% to 9.5% in the top ten. Sequenced sample: blood. These receptors were obtained from a young man in good health.

The chain uses TRBV29-1 and TRBJ1-2; 7 nucleotides align to TRBD1. The CDR3 spans 13 residues. The V gene's germline CDR1 is SQVTM and CDR2 ANQGSEA. The V gene end was trimmed by 4 bases and the J gene end by 6 bases; junction bases not matched to a gene: 8. CDR3 region: CSVVTDRVHGYTF. In DNA, the CDR3 is TGCAGCGTTGTAACTGACAGGGTTCATGGCTACACCTTC.

The chain uses TRBV5-3 and TRBJ1-4, with 8 bases fitting TRBD1. TRBV5-3 is designated an ORF whose function remains uncertain. J was trimmed by 2 bases and V by 3 bases; bases with no gene match: 3. The CDR3 has 15 amino acids. CDR3 nucleotide sequence: TGTGCCAGAAGCTACCAGGGGGCGACTAATGAAAAACTGTTTTTT. It translates to CARSYQGATNEKLFF.

The chain uses TRBV4-3 and TRBJ1-1; 9 bases align to TRBD1. From germline, CDR1 is LGHNA and CDR2 YSLEER. The junction had 4 bases not matched to a gene; V was cut back by 2 bases and J by 6 bases. The CDR3 spans 14 residues. The CDR3 sequence: CASSQTQGAPEAFF. The DNA of the CDR3 is TGCGCCAGCAGCCAAACACAGGGGGCCCCTGAAGCTTTCTTT.